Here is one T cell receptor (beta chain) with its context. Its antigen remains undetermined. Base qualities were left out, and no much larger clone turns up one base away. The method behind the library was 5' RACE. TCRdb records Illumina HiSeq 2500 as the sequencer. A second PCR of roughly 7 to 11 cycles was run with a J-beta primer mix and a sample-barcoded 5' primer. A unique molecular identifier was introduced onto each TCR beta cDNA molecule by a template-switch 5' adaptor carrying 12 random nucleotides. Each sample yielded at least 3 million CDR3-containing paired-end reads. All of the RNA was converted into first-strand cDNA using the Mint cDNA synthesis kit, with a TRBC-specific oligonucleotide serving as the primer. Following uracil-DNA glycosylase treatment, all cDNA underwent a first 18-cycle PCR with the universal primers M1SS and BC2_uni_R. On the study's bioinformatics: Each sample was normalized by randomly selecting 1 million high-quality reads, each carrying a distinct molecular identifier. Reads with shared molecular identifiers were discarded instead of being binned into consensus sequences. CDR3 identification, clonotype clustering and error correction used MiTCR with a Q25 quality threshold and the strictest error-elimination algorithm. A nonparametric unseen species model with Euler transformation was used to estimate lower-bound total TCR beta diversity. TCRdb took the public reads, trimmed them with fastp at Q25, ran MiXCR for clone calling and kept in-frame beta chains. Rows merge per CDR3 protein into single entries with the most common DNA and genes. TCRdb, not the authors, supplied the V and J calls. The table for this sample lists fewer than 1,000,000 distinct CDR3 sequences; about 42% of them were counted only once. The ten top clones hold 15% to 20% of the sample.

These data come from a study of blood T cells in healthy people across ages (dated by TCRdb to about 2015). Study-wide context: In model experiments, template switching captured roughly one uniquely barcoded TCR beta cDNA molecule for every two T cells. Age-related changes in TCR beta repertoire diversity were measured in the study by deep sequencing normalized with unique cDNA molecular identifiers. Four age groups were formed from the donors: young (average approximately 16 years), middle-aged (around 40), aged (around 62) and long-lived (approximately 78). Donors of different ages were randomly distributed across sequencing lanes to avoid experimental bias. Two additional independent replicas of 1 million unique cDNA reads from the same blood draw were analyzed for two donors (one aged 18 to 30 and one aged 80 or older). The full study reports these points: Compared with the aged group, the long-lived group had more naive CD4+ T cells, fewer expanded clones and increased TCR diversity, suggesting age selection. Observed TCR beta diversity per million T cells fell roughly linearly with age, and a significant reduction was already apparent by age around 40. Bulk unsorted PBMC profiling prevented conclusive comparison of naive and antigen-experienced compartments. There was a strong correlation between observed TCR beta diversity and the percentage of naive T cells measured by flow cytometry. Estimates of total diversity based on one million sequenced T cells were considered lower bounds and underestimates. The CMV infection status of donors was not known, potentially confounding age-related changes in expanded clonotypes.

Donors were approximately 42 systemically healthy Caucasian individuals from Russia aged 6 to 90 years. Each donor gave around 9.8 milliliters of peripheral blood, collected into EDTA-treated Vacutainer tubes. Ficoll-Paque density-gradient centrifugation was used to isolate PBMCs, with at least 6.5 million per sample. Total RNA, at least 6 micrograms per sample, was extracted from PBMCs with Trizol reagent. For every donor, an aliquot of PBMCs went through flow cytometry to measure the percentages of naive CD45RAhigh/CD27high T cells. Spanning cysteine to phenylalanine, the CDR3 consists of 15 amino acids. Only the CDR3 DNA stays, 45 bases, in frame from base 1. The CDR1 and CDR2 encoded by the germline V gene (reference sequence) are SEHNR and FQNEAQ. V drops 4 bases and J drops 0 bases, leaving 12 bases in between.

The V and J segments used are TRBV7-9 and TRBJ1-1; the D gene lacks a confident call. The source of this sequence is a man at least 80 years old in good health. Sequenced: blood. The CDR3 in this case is CASSSRDPLNTEAFF. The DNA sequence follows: TGTGCCAGCAGCTCTCGGGATCCCCTGAACACTGAAGCTTTCTTT.